This entry concerns a single T cell receptor (beta chain). The sample is drawn from a study of T cell changes during pregnancy in multiple sclerosis. Sequenced by immunoSEQ multiplex PCR; TCRdb stores in-frame clones only, minus some. Of approximately 88,000 clones listed, 90% to 95% are singletons. The germline gives CDR1 MNHEY, CDR2 SVGAGI. The CDR3 is 12 amino acids. V dropped 3 bases and J dropped 11 bases, with 11 bases sitting between them. This clonotype was sampled from a female donor with multiple sclerosis, enrolled in a pregnancy study. The chain is built from TRBV6-5 and TRBJ2-1, with a tentative D call TRBD2 (5 bases). Here the sequenced sample was peripheral blood, taken in the third trimester of pregnancy. DNA for the CDR3: TGTGCCAGCAGTTATGCAAGCGGCAAGCAGTTCTTC. Its translation is CASSYASGKQFF.